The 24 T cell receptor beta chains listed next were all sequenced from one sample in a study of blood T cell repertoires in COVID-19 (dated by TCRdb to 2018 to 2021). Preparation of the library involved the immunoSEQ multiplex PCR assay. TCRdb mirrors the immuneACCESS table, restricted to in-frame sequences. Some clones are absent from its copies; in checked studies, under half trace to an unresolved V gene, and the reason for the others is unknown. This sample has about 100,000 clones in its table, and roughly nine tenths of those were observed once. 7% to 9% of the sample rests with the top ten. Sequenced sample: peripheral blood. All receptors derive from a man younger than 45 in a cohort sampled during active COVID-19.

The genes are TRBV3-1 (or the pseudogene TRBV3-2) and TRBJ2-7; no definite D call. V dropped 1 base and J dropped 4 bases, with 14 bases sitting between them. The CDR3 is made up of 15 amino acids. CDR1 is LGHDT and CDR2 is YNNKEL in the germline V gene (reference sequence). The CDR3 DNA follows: TGTGCCAGCAGCCAAGGGTTTGGGCCCGGTTACGAGCAGTACTTC. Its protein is CASSQGFGPGYEQYF.

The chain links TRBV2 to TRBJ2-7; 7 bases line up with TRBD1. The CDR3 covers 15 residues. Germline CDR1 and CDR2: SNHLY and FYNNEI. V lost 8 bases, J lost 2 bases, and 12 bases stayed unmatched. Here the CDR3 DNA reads TGTGCCAGCGATGTTCCCGGGACAGAAACCTACGAGCAGTACTTC. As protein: CASDVPGTETYEQYF. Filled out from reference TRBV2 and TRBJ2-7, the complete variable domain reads EPEVTQTPSHQVTQMGQEVILRCVPISNHLYFYWYRQILGQKVEFLVSFYNNEISEKSEIFDDQFSVERPDGSNFTLKIRSTKLEDSAMYFCASDVPGTETYEQYFGPGTRLTVT.

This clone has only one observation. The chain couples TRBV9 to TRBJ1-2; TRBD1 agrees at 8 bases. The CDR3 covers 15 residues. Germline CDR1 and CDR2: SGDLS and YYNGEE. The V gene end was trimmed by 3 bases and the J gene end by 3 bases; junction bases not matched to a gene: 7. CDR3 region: CASSAGQGNDYGYTF. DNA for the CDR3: TGTGCCAGCAGCGCCGGACAGGGTAACGACTATGGCTACACCTTC.

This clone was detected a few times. The DNA of the CDR3 is TGTGCCATCAGTGACTTGACAGGCGTCTATGGCTACACCTTC. Its protein product is CAISDLTGVYGYTF. The gene calls are TRBV10-3 and TRBJ1-2, with D tentatively TRBD1 (6 bases). Germline V gene lookup returns CDR1 ENHRY and CDR2 SYGVKD. The CDR3 runs to 14 residues. Deletions cut 3 bases from V and 4 bases from J, with 12 bases between.

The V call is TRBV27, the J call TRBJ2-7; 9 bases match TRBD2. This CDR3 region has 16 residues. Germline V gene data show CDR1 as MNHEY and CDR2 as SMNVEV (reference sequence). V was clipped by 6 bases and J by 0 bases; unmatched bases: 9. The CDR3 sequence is CASRRAGGQSSYEQYF. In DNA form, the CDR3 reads TGTGCCAGCAGGCGAGCGGGGGGTCAGAGCTCCTACGAGCAGTACTTC.

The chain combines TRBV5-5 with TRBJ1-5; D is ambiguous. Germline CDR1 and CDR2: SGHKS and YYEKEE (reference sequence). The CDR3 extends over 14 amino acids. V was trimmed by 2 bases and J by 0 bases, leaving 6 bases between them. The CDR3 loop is CASSFSSSNQPQHF. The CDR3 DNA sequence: TGTGCCAGCAGCTTTTCCAGTAGCAATCAGCCCCAGCATTTT. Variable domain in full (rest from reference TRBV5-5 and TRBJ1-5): DAGVTQSPTHLIKTRGQQVTLRCSPISGHKSVSWYQQVLGQGPQFIFQYYEKEERGRGNFPDRFSARQFPNYSSELNVNALLLGDSALYLCASSFSSSNQPQHFGDGTRLSIL.

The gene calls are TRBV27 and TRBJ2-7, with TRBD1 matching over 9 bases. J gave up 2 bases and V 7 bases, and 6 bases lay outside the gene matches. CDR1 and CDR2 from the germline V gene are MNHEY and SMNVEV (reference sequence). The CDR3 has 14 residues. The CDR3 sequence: CASMKDRGTYEQYF. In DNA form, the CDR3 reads TGTGCCAGCATGAAGGACAGGGGAACCTACGAGCAGTACTTC.

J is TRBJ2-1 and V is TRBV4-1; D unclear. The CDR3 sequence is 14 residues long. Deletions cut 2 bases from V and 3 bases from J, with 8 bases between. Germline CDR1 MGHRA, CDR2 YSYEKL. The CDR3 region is CASSQLRLYNEQFF. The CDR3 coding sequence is TGCGCCAGCAGCCAATTGCGACTCTACAATGAGCAGTTCTTC.

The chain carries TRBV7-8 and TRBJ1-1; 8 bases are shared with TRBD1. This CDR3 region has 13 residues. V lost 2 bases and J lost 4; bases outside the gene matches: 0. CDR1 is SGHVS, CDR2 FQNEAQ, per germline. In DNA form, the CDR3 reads TGTGCCAGCAGCTTAACAGGGGGCACTGAAGCTTTCTTT. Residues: CASSLTGGTEAFF.

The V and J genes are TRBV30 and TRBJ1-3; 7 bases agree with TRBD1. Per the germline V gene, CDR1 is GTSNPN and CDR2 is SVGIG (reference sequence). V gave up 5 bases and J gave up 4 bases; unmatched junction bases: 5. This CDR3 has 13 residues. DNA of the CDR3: TGTGCCTGGGATCCGGGACAGGGAAACACCATATATTTT. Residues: CAWDPGQGNTIYF.

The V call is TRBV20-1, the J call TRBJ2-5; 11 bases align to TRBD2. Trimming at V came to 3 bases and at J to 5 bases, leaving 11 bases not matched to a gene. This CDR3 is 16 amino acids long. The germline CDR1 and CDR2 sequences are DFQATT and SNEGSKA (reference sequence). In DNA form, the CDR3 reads TGCAGTGCTAGTCCGGGTAGCGGGGGGGCCGGGGAGACCCAGTACTTC. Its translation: CSASPGSGGAGETQYF.

The CDR3 DNA reads as TGTGCCAGCAGCCCAGGGCGGGGCCGTGGGAGCAATCAGCCCCAGCATTTT. It specifies CASSPGRGRGSNQPQHF. The chain joins TRBV7-4 to TRBJ1-5; a possible D gene is TRBD1 (5 bases). Trimming took off 5 bases at V and 1 base at J, with 18 bases between the two ends. The germline V gene encodes CDR1 SGHVT and CDR2 SQSDAQ. This CDR3 is 17 amino acids long.

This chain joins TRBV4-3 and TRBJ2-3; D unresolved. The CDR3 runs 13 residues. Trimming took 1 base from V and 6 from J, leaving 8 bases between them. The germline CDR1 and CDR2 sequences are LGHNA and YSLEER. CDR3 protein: CASSQVLRDTQYF. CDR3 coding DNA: TGCGCCAGCAGCCAAGTTTTGCGGGATACGCAGTATTTT.

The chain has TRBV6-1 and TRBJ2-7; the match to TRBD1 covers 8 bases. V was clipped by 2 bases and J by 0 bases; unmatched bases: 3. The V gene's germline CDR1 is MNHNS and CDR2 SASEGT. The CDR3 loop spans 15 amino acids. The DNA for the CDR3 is TGTGCCAGCAGTGAACCTGGACAGGGCTCCTACGAGCAGTACTTC. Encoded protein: CASSEPGQGSYEQYF.

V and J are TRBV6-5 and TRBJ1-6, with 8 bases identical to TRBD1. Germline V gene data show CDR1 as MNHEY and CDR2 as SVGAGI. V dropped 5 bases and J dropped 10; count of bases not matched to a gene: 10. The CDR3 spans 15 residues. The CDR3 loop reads CASSQTGTGASPLHF. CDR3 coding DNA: TGTGCCAGCAGTCAAACCGGGACAGGAGCATCACCCCTCCACTTT.

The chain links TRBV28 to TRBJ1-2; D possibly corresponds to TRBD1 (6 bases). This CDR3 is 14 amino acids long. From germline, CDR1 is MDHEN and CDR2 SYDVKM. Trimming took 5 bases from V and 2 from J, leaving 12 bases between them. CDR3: CASSIPGTNYGYTF. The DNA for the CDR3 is TGTGCCAGCAGTATTCCCGGGACAAACTATGGCTACACCTTC.

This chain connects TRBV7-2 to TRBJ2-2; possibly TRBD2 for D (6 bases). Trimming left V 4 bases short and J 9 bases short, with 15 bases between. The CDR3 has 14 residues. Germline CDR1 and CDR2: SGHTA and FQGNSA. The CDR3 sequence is CASSWDSLVRELFF. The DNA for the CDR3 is TGTGCCAGCAGCTGGGACTCCCTTGTCAGGGAGCTGTTTTTT.

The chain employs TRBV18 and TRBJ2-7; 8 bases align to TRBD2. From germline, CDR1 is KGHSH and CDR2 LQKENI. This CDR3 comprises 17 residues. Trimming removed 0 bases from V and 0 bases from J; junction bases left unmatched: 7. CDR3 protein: CASSPPRLAGGSYEQYF. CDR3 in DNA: TGTGCCAGCTCACCACCGAGACTTGCGGGGGGCTCCTACGAGCAGTACTTC. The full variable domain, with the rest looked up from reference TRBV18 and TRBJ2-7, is NAGVMQNPRHLVRRRGQEARLRCSPMKGHSHVYWYRQLPEEGLKFMVYLQKENIIDESGMPKERFSAEFPKEGPSILRIQQVVRGDSAAYFCASSPPRLAGGSYEQYFGPGTRLTVT.

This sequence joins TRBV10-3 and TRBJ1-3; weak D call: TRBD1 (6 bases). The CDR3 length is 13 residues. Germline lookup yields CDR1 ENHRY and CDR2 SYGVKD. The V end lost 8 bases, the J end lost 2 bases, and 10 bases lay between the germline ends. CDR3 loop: CAIAGATGNTIYF. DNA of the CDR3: TGTGCCATCGCAGGGGCGACTGGAAACACCATATATTTT.

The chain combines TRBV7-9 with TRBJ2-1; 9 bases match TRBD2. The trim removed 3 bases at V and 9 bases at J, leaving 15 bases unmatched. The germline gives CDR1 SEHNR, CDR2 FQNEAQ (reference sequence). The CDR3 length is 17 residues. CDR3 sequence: CASSFGALAGAKGEQFF. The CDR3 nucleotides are TGTGCCAGCAGCTTCGGGGCCTTAGCGGGGGCCAAAGGTGAGCAGTTCTTC.

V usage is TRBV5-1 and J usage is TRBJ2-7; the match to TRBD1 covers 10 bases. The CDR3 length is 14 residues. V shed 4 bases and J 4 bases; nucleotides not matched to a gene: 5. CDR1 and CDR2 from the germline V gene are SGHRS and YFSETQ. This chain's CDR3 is CASSRDRGGYEQYF. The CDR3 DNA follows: TGCGCCAGCAGCCGGGACAGGGGAGGGTACGAGCAGTACTTC.

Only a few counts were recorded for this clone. The CDR3 coding sequence is TGTGCCAGCAGTGAAGGGGCGAAGACTGAAGCTTTCTTT. Translating it yields CASSEGAKTEAFF. This rearrangement joins TRBV6-1 to TRBJ1-1; D remains ambiguous. Trimming took 1 base from V and 5 from J, leaving 8 bases between them. Germline assignment: CDR1 MNHNS and CDR2 SASEGT. This CDR3 region has 13 residues.

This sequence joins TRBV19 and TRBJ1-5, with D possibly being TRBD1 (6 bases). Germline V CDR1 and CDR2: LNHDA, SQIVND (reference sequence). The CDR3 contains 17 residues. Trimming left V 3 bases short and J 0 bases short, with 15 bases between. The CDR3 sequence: CASSIPTGWGSNQPQHF. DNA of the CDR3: TGTGCCAGTAGTATCCCTACAGGGTGGGGTAGCAATCAGCCCCAGCATTTT.

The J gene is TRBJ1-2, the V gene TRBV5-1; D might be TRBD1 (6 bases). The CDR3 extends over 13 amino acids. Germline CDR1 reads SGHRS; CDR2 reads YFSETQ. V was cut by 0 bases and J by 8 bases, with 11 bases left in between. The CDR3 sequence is CASSLEQGPGYTF. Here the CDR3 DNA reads TGCGCCAGCAGCTTGGAACAGGGACCCGGCTACACCTTC.